This T cell receptor (beta chain) was profiled in a study of CD8 T cells in Susac syndrome. On the study more broadly: Among the Susac syndrome patients sequenced, 5 or 6 had active disease and under ten were in remission.

From blood CD8+ and CD4+ T cells, the TCR beta chain was sequenced. This CDR3 is built from 15 residues. The germline CDR1 and CDR2 sequences are DFQATT and SNEGSKA (reference sequence). V was pared by 2 bases and J by 5 bases, with 8 bases of the junction left unmatched. Random hexamers served to reverse transcribe roughly 0.45 to 1 ug RNA. Amplification of the TCR beta CDR3 was carried out by immunoSEQ multiplex PCR, which spanned a total of 54 Vbeta and 13 Jbeta segments. TCRdb called the immunoSEQ multiplex PCR reads again in MiXCR, with one record for every CDR3 protein. Among some 180,000 distinct CDR3 sequences listed, about 95% were seen once.

This sequence joins TRBV20-1 and TRBJ2-3; TRBD1 matches 9 bases. Sequences were obtained from CD4+ T cells from PBMCs. This clonotype was obtained from a human donor with Susac syndrome. In nucleotides, the CDR3 is TGCAGTGCTAGAAGCGGGACAGGGAGACGAGATACGCAGTATTTT. Its protein product is CSARSGTGRRDTQYF.